The T cell receptor beta chain under discussion was sequenced for a study of blood T cell repertoires in COVID-19. Study-wide background: Material from acute and convalescent COVID-19 was sourced from the United States, Italy and Spain. From T cells, B-cell-depleted T cells, or PBMCs came the material, which was cDNA or gDNA.

Sequencing used immunoSEQ multiplex PCR; TCRdb keeps in-frame clones, though not all of them. The data contain 150,000 to 200,000 clones, 89% of them seen just once; the ten biggest clones take up around 1.9%. Germline CDR1 and CDR2: SGHNT and YYREEE (reference sequence). Trimming left V 3 bases short and J 5 bases short, with 9 bases between. The CDR3 covers 13 residues. Sequencing input: peripheral blood. The V call is TRBV5-4, the J call TRBJ1-5; D gene uncertain. This clonotype was sampled from a young man who had recovered from COVID-19. Here the CDR3 DNA reads TGTGCCAGCAGCTCCGGGAGCCATCAGCCCCAGCATTTT. It is translated as CASSSGSHQPQHF. The full variable domain, in which reference TRBV5-4 and TRBJ1-5 provide the parts outside the CDR3, is ETGVTQSPTHLIKTRGQQVTLRCSSQSGHNTVSWYQQALGQGPQFIFQYYREEENGRGNFPPRFSGLQFPNYSSELNVNALELDDSALYLCASSSGSHQPQHFGDGTRLSIL.